These T cell receptor beta chains were read from a single sample in a study of CD8+ T cells in alopecia areata. Sequencing was performed with immunoSEQ multiplex PCR; in TCRdb, only in-frame clones are kept and a portion is missing. The sample has around 97,000 clones; less than 70% are singletons. The sequencing input was CD4+ T cells sorted from blood. All receptors come from a human donor in good health. The CDR3 runs from the conserved cysteine through the conserved F or W. The D gene is left open where the match is weak. The size entry is marked missing in some rows and otherwise reads once, few, many or a size class.

clone size: few; J gene: TRBJ1-1; D gene: NA; V gene: TRBV7-9; CDR3 protein: CASSLGRGNTEAFF; CDR3 DNA: TGTGCCAGCAGCTTGGGCAGGGGGAACACTGAAGCTTTCTTT
clone size: NA; J gene: TRBJ1-6; D gene: NA; V gene: TRBV25-1; CDR3 protein: CASSGSYNSPLHF; CDR3 DNA: TGTGCCAGCAGTGGCAGCTATAATTCACCCCTCCACTTT
clone size: NA; J gene: TRBJ1-6; D gene: NA; V gene: TRBV20-1; CDR3 protein: CSATGGTPLHF; CDR3 DNA: TGCAGTGCGACGGGGGGCACACCCCTCCACTTT
clone size: once; J gene: TRBJ2-5; D gene: TRBD1; V gene: TRBV5-1; CDR3 protein: CASSLVGTGTQETQYF; CDR3 DNA: TGCGCCAGCAGCTTGGTGGGGACAGGGACCCAAGAGACCCAGTACTTC
clone size: NA; J gene: TRBJ1-2; D gene: NA; V gene: TRBV4-1; CDR3 protein: CASSPRGSEGVHYGYTF; CDR3 DNA: TGCGCCAGCAGCCCCCGGGGGTCGGAAGGGGTACACTATGGCTACACCTTC
clone size: NA; J gene: TRBJ2-7; D gene: NA; V gene: TRBV6-1; CDR3 protein: CASSRRGDLSYEQYF; CDR3 DNA: TGTGCCAGCAGTCGAAGAGGAGACCTCTCCTACGAGCAGTACTTC
clone size: NA; J gene: TRBJ2-5; D gene: NA; V gene: TRBV25-1; CDR3 protein: CASLPGLGTQYF; CDR3 DNA: TGTGCCAGCCTCCCGGGACTGGGGACCCAGTACTTC
clone size: NA; J gene: TRBJ2-4; D gene: NA; V gene: TRBV11-2; CDR3 protein: CASSPGTRNIQYF; CDR3 DNA: TGTGCCAGCAGCCCCGGGACTCGGAACATTCAGTACTTC
clone size: NA; J gene: TRBJ2-5; D gene: TRBD2; V gene: TRBV5-1; CDR3 protein: CASKETSGQETQYF; CDR3 DNA: TGCGCCAGTAAAGAGACTAGCGGGCAAGAGACCCAGTACTTC
clone size: NA; J gene: TRBJ2-3; D gene: TRBD2; V gene: TRBV9; CDR3 protein: CASSELTSGNTDTQYF; CDR3 DNA: TGTGCCAGCAGCGAGTTGACTAGCGGGAACACAGATACGCAGTATTTT
clone size: once; J gene: TRBJ2-3; D gene: TRBD2; V gene: TRBV30; CDR3 protein: CAWSSGLAGGTDTQYF; CDR3 DNA: TGTGCCTGGAGTTCTGGACTAGCGGGGGGCACAGATACGCAGTATTTT
clone size: few; J gene: TRBJ1-1; D gene: NA; V gene: TRBV28; CDR3 protein: CASAPRGVDTEAFF; CDR3 DNA: TGTGCCAGCGCCCCGCGGGGTGTAGACACTGAAGCTTTCTTT
clone size: NA; J gene: TRBJ1-2; D gene: NA; V gene: TRBV29-1; CDR3 protein: CSVEGSGGGYTF; CDR3 DNA: TGCAGCGTTGAAGGCTCGGGAGGTGGCTACACCTTC
clone size: NA; J gene: TRBJ2-5; D gene: NA; V gene: TRBV6-5; CDR3 protein: CASSRQRQETQYF; CDR3 DNA: TGTGCCAGCAGTAGACAGAGGCAAGAGACCCAGTACTTC
clone size: few; J gene: TRBJ2-1; D gene: TRBD1; V gene: TRBV7-2; CDR3 protein: CASSLDRGTYNEQFF; CDR3 DNA: TGTGCCAGCAGCTTGGACAGGGGAACGTACAATGAGCAGTTCTTC
clone size: NA; J gene: TRBJ2-7; D gene: TRBD2; V gene: TRBV7-2; CDR3 protein: CASSLARSSGGAYEQYF; CDR3 DNA: TGTGCCAGCAGCTTAGCGCGTAGTAGCGGGGGGGCTTACGAGCAGTACTTC
clone size: few; J gene: TRBJ1-2; D gene: TRBD1; V gene: TRBV5-1; CDR3 protein: CASSLIPTGSGDYGYTF; CDR3 DNA: TGCGCCAGCAGCCTGATTCCGACAGGGTCCGGGGACTATGGCTACACCTTC
clone size: once; J gene: TRBJ1-5; D gene: TRBD1; V gene: TRBV30; CDR3 protein: CAWSQGGGQPQHF; CDR3 DNA: TGTGCCTGGAGTCAGGGGGGCGGCCAGCCCCAGCATTTT
clone size: NA; J gene: TRBJ2-3; D gene: TRBD2; V gene: TRBV13; CDR3 protein: CASSLVLAGVDTQYF; CDR3 DNA: TGTGCCAGCAGCTTAGTTCTAGCGGGGGTGGATACGCAGTATTTT
clone size: NA; J gene: TRBJ1-4; D gene: TRBD1; V gene: TRBV2; CDR3 protein: CASKWGQPNEKLFF; CDR3 DNA: TGTGCCAGCAAGTGGGGACAGCCAAATGAAAAACTGTTTTTT
clone size: NA; J gene: TRBJ1-4; D gene: NA; V gene: TRBV29-1; CDR3 protein: CSVSATTNEKLFF; CDR3 DNA: TGCAGCGTGTCAGCTACAACTAATGAAAAACTGTTTTTT
clone size: few; J gene: TRBJ1-2; D gene: TRBD1; V gene: TRBV6-5; CDR3 protein: CASSSKGQGYGYTF; CDR3 DNA: TGTGCCAGCAGTTCCAAGGGACAGGGTTACGGCTACACCTTC
clone size: NA; J gene: TRBJ2-7; D gene: NA; V gene: TRBV7-7; CDR3 protein: CASSLRRSYEQYF; CDR3 DNA: TGTGCTAGCAGCTTAAGGCGTTCCTACGAGCAGTACTTC
clone size: NA; J gene: TRBJ2-3; D gene: NA; V gene: TRBV2; CDR3 protein: CASSDNTDTQYF; CDR3 DNA: TGTGCCAGCAGTGACAACACAGATACGCAGTATTTT